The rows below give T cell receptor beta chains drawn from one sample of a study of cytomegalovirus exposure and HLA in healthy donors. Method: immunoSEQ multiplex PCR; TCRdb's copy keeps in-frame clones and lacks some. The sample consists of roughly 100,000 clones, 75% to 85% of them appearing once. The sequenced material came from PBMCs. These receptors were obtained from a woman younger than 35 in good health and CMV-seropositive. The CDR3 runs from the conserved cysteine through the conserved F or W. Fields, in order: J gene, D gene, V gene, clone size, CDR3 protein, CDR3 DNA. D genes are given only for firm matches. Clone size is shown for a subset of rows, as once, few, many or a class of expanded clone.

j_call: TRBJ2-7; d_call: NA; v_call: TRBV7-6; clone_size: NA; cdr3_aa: CASSLDTGRYEQYF; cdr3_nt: TGTGCCAGCAGCTTAGATACAGGGCGCTACGAGCAGTACTTC
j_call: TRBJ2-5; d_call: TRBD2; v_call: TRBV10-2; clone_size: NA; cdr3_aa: CASSEEREGLGTQYF; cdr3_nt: TGCGCCAGCAGTGAGGAGCGGGAGGGCCTAGGGACCCAGTACTTC
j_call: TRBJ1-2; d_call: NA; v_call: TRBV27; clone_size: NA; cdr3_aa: CASSLGQSYGYTF; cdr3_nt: TGTGCCAGCAGTTTAGGACAGTCCTATGGCTACACCTTC
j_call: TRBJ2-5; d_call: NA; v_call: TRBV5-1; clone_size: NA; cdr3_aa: CASSLVQRAQETQYF; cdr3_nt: TGCGCCAGCAGCTTGGTTCAGAGGGCCCAAGAGACCCAGTACTTC
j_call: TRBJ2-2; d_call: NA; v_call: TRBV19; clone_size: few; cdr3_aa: CASSRDKNTGELFF; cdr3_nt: TGTGCCAGTAGTAGGGACAAGAACACCGGGGAGCTGTTTTTT
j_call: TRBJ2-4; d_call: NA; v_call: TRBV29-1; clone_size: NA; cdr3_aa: CSVESPRGGLPTKNIQYF; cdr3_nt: TGCAGCGTTGAGTCCCCTAGGGGGGGGCTGCCTACCAAAAACATTCAGTACTTC
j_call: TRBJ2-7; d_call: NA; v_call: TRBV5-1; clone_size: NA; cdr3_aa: CASSLDGGADEQYF; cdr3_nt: TGCGCCAGCAGCTTGGATGGGGGGGCGGACGAGCAGTACTTC
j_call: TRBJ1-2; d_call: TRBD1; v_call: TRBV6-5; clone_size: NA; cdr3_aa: CASSLRQGWYGYTF; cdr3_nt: TGTGCCAGCAGTTTGAGACAGGGATGGTATGGCTACACCTTC
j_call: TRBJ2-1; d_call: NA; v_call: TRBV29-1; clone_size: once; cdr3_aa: CSVEEGTPSSYNEQFF; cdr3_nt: TGCAGCGTTGAAGAGGGGACTCCCAGCTCCTACAATGAGCAGTTCTTC
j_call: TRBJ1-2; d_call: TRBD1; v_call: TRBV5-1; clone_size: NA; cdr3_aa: CASSYLGQGVGYTF; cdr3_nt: TGCGCCAGCAGCTATCTGGGACAGGGCGTGGGCTACACCTTC
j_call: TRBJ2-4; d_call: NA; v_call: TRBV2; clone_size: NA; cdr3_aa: CASSVTAVLYF; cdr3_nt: TGTGCCAGCAGTGTAACAGCCGTTTTGTACTTC
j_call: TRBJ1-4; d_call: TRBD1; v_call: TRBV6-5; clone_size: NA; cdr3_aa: CASRGTGADEKLFF; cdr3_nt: TGTGCCAGCAGGGGGACAGGGGCGGATGAAAAACTGTTTTTT
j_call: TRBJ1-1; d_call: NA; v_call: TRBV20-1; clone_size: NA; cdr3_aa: CSARVNEAFF; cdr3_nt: TGCAGTGCTAGAGTCAATGAAGCTTTCTTT
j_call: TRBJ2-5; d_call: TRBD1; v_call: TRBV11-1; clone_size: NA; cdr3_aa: CASSLLSTGGRETQYF; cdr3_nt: TGTGCCAGCAGCTTACTTAGTACAGGGGGTAGAGAGACCCAGTACTTC
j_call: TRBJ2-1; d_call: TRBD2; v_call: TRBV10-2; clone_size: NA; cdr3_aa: CASSDGTSGGRSEQFF; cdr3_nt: TGCGCCAGCAGTGATGGGACTAGCGGGGGTAGAAGTGAGCAGTTCTTC
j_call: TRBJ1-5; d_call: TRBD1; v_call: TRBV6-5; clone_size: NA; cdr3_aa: CASSSIRGDQPQHF; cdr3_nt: TGTGCCAGCAGTTCCATCAGGGGGGATCAGCCCCAGCATTTT
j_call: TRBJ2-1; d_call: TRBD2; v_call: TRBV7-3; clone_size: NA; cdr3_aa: CASSLIAGGAYEQFF; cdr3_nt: TGTGCCAGCAGCTTAATTGCGGGGGGGGCTTATGAGCAGTTCTTC
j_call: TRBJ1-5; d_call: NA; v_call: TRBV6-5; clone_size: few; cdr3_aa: CASSYSRDPGQPQHF; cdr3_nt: TGTGCCAGCAGTTACTCGAGAGACCCAGGTCAGCCCCAGCATTTT
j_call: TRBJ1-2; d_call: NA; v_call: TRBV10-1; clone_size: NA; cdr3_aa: CASSDTGFPYGYTF; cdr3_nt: TGCGCCAGCAGTGACACAGGATTTCCCTATGGCTACACCTTC
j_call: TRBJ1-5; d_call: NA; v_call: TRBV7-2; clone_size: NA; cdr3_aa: CASAGWQGPGSYSNQPQHF; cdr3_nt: TGTGCCAGCGCCGGTTGGCAGGGCCCAGGAAGCTATAGCAATCAGCCCCAGCATTTT
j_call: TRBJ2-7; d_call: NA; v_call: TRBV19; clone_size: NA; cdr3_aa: CASSIAVGGTYEQYF; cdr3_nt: TGTGCCAGTAGTATAGCTGTTGGAGGTACCTACGAGCAGTACTTC
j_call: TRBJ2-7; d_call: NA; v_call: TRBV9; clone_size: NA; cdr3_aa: CASSVGWRLSSYEQYF; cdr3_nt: TGTGCCAGCAGCGTAGGGTGGCGGTTAAGCTCCTACGAGCAGTACTTC
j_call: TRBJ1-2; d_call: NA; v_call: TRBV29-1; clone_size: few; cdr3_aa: CSVNREGDYGYTF; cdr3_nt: TGCAGCGTCAACAGGGAGGGAGACTATGGCTACACCTTC
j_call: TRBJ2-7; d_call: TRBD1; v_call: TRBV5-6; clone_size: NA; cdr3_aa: CASSRGQLLYEQYF; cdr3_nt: TGTGCCAGCAGCAGGGGACAGCTACTCTACGAGCAGTACTTC
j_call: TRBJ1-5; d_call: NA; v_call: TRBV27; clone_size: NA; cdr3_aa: CASSFAQHGQPQHF; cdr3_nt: TGTGCCAGCAGTTTCGCACAGCATGGACAGCCCCAGCATTTT
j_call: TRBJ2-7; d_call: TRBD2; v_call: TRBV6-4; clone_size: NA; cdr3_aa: CASSRLAGEGEQYF; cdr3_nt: TGTGCCAGCAGTAGACTAGCGGGAGAAGGCGAGCAGTACTTC
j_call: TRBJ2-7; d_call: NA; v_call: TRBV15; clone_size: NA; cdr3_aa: CATSSKGGTDEQYF; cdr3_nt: TGTGCCACCAGCAGTAAAGGCGGAACGGACGAGCAGTACTTC
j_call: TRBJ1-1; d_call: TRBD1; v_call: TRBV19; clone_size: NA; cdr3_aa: CASSPGTGGTEAFF; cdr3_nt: TGTGCCAGTAGTCCCGGGACAGGGGGAACTGAAGCTTTCTTT
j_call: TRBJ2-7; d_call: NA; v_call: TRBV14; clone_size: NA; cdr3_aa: CASSQDVSPGFSYEQYF; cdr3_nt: TGTGCCAGCAGCCAAGATGTGTCGCCGGGGTTCTCCTACGAGCAGTACTTC
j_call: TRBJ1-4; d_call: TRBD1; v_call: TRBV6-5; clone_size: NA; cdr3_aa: CASRTAGTANEKLFF; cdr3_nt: TGTGCCAGCAGAACTGCCGGGACAGCTAATGAAAAACTGTTTTTT
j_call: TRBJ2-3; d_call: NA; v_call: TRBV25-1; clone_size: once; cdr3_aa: CASSELKSVTDTQYF; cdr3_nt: TGTGCCAGCAGTGAATTAAAGTCAGTCACAGATACGCAGTATTTT
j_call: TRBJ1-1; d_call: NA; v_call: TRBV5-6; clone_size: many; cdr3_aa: CASSEQATEAFF; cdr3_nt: TGTGCCAGCAGCGAACAGGCCACTGAAGCTTTCTTT
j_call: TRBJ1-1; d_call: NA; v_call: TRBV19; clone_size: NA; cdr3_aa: CASSIREQDPNTEAFF; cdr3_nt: TGTGCCAGTAGTATTAGGGAACAGGACCCGAACACTGAAGCTTTCTTT
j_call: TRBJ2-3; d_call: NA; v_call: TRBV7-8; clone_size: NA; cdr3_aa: CASSLDSSAQYF; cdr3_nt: TGTGCCAGCAGCTTAGACTCTTCGGCGCAGTATTTT
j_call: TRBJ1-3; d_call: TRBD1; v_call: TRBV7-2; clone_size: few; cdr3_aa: CASSLVGGQGNTIYF; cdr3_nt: TGTGCCAGCAGCTTGGTAGGGGGACAGGGAAACACCATATATTTT
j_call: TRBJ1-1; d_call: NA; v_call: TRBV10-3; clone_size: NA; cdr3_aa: CAISGDTRAEAFF; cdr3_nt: TGTGCCATCAGCGGGGACACCCGGGCTGAAGCTTTCTTT
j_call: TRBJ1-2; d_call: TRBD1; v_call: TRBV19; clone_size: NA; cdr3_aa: CASSSSDRGYGYTF; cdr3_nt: TGTGCCAGTAGTAGCTCGGACAGGGGATATGGCTACACCTTC
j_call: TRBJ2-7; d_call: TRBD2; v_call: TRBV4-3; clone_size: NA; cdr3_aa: CASSQDQRLAGDEQYF; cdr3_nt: TGCGCCAGCAGCCAAGATCAGAGGCTAGCGGGAGACGAGCAGTACTTC
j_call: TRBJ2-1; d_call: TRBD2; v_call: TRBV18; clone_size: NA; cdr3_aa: CASSPGRNEQFF; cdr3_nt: TGTGCCAGCTCACCCGGGAGGAATGAGCAGTTCTTC
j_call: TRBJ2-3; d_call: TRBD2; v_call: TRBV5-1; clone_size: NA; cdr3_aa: CASVLAVSTDTQYF; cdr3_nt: TGCGCCAGTGTTCTAGCGGTTAGCACAGATACGCAGTATTTT
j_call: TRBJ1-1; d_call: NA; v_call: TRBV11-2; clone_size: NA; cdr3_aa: CASSSPRGASEAFF; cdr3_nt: TGTGCCAGCAGCTCTCCCCGGGGGGCGTCTGAAGCTTTCTTT
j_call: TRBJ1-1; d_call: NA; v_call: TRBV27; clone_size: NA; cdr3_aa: CASTPTWGRTDTEAFF; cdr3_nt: TGTGCCAGCACCCCTACCTGGGGGCGCACGGACACTGAAGCTTTCTTT